These 7 T cell receptor beta chains were all obtained from the same sample, sequenced in a study of T cell clusters in autoimmune cytopenias. TRB amplification used around 260 ng of peripheral blood genomic DNA. One tube held mixed TRB-A and TRB-B primer pools for touch-down PCR. Following a re-call of the multiplex PCR reads, TCRdb has one entry per CDR3 protein and lacks DNA. This table lists about 5,500 distinct CDR3 sequences. The same sample was also used in a study of T cell repertoires in aging, cancer and after chemotherapy.

Sequenced material: peripheral blood. The receptors here all came from a human donor in good health.

This clonotype is identified as medium-sized from frequency. This chain joins TRBV6-4 and TRBJ2-2; TCRdb's D call of TRBD2 is untestable without DNA. The CDR3 loop spans 15 amino acids. CDR1 is MRHNA, CDR2 SNTAGT, per germline. This chain's CDR3 is CASSTSGAPYRELFF.

This clonotype shows up as medium-sized by frequency. The rearrangement joins TRBV19 to TRBJ1-5. The germline gives CDR1 LNHDA, CDR2 SQIVND (reference sequence). The CDR3 has 12 amino acids. Here the CDR3 reads CASGWGNQPQHF. Full variable domain (outside the CDR3, taken from reference TRBV19 and TRBJ1-5): DGGITQSPKYLFRKEGQNVTLSCEQNLNHDAMYWYRQDPGQGLRLIYYSQIVNDFQKGDIAEGYSVSREKKESFPLTVTSAQKNPTAFYLCASGWGNQPQHFGDGTRLSIL.

According to its frequency, this clonotype is medium-sized (0.01 to 0.1%). The chain recombines TRBV30 with TRBJ2-1; absent DNA, TCRdb's TRBD2 call cannot be checked. This CDR3 region has 15 residues. The germline V gene encodes CDR1 GTSNPN and CDR2 SVGIG (reference sequence). CDR3 sequence reads: CAWSRGTSAYNEQFF.

This clonotype is medium-sized by frequency. This chain connects TRBV27 to TRBJ2-3; the D call from TCRdb, TRBD2, cannot be confirmed without DNA. CDR3 length: 15 residues. Germline CDR1 reads MNHEY; CDR2 reads SMNVEV (reference sequence). The CDR3 sequence: CATRGLAGGRDTQYF.

By frequency, this clonotype is medium-sized. CDR3 residues: CASSYGDTQYF. The rearrangement joins TRBV6-6 to TRBJ2-3. Germline V gene lookup returns CDR1 MNHNY and CDR2 SVGAGI (reference sequence). The CDR3 contains 11 residues.

The chain's CDR3 is CASSLVAATDTQYF. The chain uses TRBV7-2 and TRBJ2-3. Germline assignment: CDR1 SGHTA and CDR2 FQGNSA. This CDR3 spans 14 amino acids.

This clonotype is classed as medium-sized (0.01 to 0.1%) by frequency. The chain employs TRBV6-1 and TRBJ2-7. This CDR3 has 13 residues. Germline V gene data show CDR1 as MNHNS and CDR2 as SASEGT. The CDR3 is CASSEGGFPEQYF.